The source of this T cell receptor beta chain is a study of T cell responses to AZD1222 COVID-19 vaccine. Study-wide results and limits: None of the repertoires were sampled until the peak T cell response had passed.

Trimming stripped 4 bases from V and 6 bases from J, with 10 bases between. The length of the CDR3 is 13 residues. Germline CDR1 and CDR2: SNHLY and FYNNEI. This clone was observed a handful of times. What it binds is not known. Repertoires were generated with immunoSEQ multiplex PCR, while TCRdb's copy carries only in-frame clones and drops some. The table lists 85,000 to 130,000 clones, roughly 89% of them singletons. The sample in question was peripheral blood, obtained on day 0 of AZD1222 vaccination. The rearrangement joins TRBV2 to TRBJ1-5; D remains unclear. The source is an adult in good health. CDR3 sequence: CASSGGFGQPQHF. The CDR3 DNA follows: TGTGCCAGCAGTGGTGGGTTTGGTCAGCCCCAGCATTTT. Based on the CDR3 plus reference TRBV2 and TRBJ1-5, the full variable domain is EPEVTQTPSHQVTQMGQEVILRCVPISNHLYFYWYRQILGQKVEFLVSFYNNEISEKSEIFDDQFSVERPDGSNFTLKIRSTKLEDSAMYFCASSGGFGQPQHFGDGTRLSIL.